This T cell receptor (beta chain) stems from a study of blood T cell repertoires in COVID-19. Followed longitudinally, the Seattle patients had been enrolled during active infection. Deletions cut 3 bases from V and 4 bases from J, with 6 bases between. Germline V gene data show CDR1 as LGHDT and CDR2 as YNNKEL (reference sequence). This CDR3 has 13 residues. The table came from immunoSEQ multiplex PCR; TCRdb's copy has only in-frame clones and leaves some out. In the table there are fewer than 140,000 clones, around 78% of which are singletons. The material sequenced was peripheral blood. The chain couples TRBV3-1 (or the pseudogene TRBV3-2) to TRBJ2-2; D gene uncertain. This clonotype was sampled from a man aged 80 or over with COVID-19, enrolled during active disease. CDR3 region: CASSQRLTGELFF. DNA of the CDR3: TGTGCCAGCAGCCAGCGTCTCACCGGGGAGCTGTTTTTT.